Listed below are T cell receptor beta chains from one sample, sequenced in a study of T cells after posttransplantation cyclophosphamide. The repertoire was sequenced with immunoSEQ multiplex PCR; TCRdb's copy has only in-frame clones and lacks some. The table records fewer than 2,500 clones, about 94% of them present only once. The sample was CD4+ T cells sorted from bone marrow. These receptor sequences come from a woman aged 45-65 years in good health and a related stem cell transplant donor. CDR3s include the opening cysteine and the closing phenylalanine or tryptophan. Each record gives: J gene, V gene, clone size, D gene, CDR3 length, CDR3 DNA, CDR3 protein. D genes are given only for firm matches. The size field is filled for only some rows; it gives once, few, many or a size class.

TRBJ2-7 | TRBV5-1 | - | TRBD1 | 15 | TGCGCCAGCAGGTCCGGGACAGGGGGACCCTACGAGCAGTACTTC | CASRSGTGGPYEQYF
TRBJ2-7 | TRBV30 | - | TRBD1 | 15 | TGTGCCTGGAGTGCTGGACAGGGGATCTCCTACGAGCAGTACTTC | CAWSAGQGISYEQYF
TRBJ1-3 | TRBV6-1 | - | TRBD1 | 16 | TGTGCCAGCAGTGAATACCCGGGACAGAGTGGAAACACCATATATTTT | CASSEYPGQSGNTIYF
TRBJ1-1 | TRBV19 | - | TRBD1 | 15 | TGTGCCAGTAGTAAAACGGGACAGTGGTCCACTGAAGCTTTCTTT | CASSKTGQWSTEAFF
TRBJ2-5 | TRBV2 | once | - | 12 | TGTGCCAGCACGGGTTCCTGGGAGACCCAGTACTTC | CASTGSWETQYF
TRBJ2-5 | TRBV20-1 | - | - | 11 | TGCAGTGCTAACTACCAAGAGACCCAGTACTTC | CSANYQETQYF
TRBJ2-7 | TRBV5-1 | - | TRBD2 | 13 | TGCGCCAGCGGCCCAGCGGGGTCCTACGAGCAGTACTTC | CASGPAGSYEQYF
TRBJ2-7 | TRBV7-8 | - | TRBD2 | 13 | TGTGCCAGCAGACGGGGGGGCAACTACGAGCAGTACTTC | CASRRGGNYEQYF
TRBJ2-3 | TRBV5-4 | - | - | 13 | TGTGCCAGCAGCCAGACTCCTACAGATACGCAGTATTTT | CASSQTPTDTQYF
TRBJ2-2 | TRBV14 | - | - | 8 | TGCTCCACCGGGGAGCTGTTTTTT | CSTGELFF
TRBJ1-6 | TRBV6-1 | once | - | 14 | TGTGCCAGCAGTGAAATTCAGGGAACTTCACCCCTCCACTTT | CASSEIQGTSPLHF
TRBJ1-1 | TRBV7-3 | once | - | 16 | TGTGCCAGCAGCCCAAGCCCCTCCTGGGCTGGGACTGAAGCTTTCTTT | CASSPSPSWAGTEAFF
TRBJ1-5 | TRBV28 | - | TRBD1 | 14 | TGTGCCAGCAGTTTAGGACAGGGGAGTCAGCCCCAGCATTTT | CASSLGQGSQPQHF
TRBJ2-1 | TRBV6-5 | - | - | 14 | TGTGCCAGCAGTTCGGGACTGCTTCTCAATGAGCAGTTCTTC | CASSSGLLLNEQFF
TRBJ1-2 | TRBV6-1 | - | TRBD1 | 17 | TGTGCCAGCAGTGAAAACACAGAAACAGGGGGGAAGTCTGGCTACACCTTC | CASSENTETGGKSGYTF
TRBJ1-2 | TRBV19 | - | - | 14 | TGTGCCAGTAGTACGACAGTCGCTAACTATGGCTACACCTTC | CASSTTVANYGYTF
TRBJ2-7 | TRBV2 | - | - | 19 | TGTGCCAGCAGTGAAGCGCCTACGGCTGGACTGAAGTTCTCCTACGAGCAGTACTTC | CASSEAPTAGLKFSYEQYF
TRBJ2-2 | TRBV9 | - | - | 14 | TGTGCCAGCAGCGTAGGTCCGCGTTACGGGGAGCTGTTTTTT | CASSVGPRYGELFF
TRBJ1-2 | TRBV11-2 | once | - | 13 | TGTGCCAGCAGCCCGGACACTAACTATGGCTACACCTTC | CASSPDTNYGYTF
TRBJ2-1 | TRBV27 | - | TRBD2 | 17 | TGTGCCAGCAGTTTCGTTCGGGGGGACCAAGGAAACAATGAGCAGTTCTTC | CASSFVRGDQGNNEQFF
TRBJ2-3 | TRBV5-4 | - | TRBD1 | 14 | TGTGCCAGCAGCTTCGGGACAGACACAGATACGCAGTATTTT | CASSFGTDTDTQYF
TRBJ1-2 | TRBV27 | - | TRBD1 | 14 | TGTGCCAGGCTACCGGGACAGGGCAACTATGGCTACACCTTC | CARLPGQGNYGYTF
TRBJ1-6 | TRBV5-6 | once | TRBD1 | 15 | TGTGCCAGCAGCACCGGACAGGGGGGTAATTCACCCCTCCACTTT | CASSTGQGGNSPLHF
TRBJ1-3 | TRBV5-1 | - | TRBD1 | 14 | TGCGCCAGCAGCTTAGGGACAGCTGGAAACACCATATATTTT | CASSLGTAGNTIYF
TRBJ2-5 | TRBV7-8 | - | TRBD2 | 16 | TGTGCCAGCAGCTTCGGACTAGCGGGGGGCCGGGAGACCCAGTACTTC | CASSFGLAGGRETQYF
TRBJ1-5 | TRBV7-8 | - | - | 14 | TGTGCCAGCCAGCCCAGGGTGAGCAATCAGCCCCAGCATTTT | CASQPRVSNQPQHF
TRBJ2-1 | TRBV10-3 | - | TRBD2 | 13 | TGTGCCATCACAGGCGGGAGTAAGAATGAGCAGTTCTTC | CAITGGSKNEQFF
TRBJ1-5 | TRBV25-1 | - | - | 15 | TGTGCCAGCAGTTCTTCCCACAGGGGCAATCAGCCCCAGCATTTT | CASSSSHRGNQPQHF
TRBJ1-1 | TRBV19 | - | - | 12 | TGTGCCAGTACCGGTCAGTACCTCGGGTCTTTCTTT | CASTGQYLGSFF
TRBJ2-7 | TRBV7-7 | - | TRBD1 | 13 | TGTGCTAGCAGCTTGGACAGGTTCGACGAGCAGTACTTC | CASSLDRFDEQYF
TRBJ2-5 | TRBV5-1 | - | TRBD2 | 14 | TGCGCCAGCAGCTGGACTAGCGGGGGACCTGAGCAGTACTTC | CASSWTSGGPEQYF
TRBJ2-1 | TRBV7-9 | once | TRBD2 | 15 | TGTGCCAGCAGCTCGGGGTGGGGACTAGTCGATGAGCAGTTCTTC | CASSSGWGLVDEQFF
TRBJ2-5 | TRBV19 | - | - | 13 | TGTGCCAGTAGACCAACCGGGTTAGAGACCCAGTACTTC | CASRPTGLETQYF